This is a list of T cell receptor beta chains from one sample in a study of cytomegalovirus exposure and HLA in healthy donors. TCRdb's table, derived via immunoSEQ multiplex PCR, lists solely in-frame clones and lacks some. The sample's table shows fewer than 250,000 clones. Sequenced input: PBMCs. The receptor set was obtained from a young woman in good health and CMV-seropositive. CDR3s include the opening cysteine and the closing phenylalanine or tryptophan. A D gene is named only where the DNA matches it firmly.

. | TRBJ1-1 | TRBV27 | CASSPYGSLSNTEAFF | TGTGCCAGCAGTCCCTACGGGTCCCTCTCGAACACTGAAGCTTTCTTT
TRBD1 | TRBJ2-7 | TRBV5-5 | CASSPQLGQSSYEQYF | TGTGCCAGCAGCCCCCAGTTGGGACAGAGTTCTTACGAGCAGTACTTC
TRBD1 | TRBJ1-3 | TRBV10-3 | CASQTGGSGNTIYF | TGTGCCTCACAAACAGGGGGCTCTGGAAACACCATATATTTT
. | TRBJ1-1 | TRBV5-4 | CASSLGGLGTEAFF | TGTGCCAGCAGCTTGGGGGGCCTTGGCACTGAAGCTTTCTTT
TRBD2 | TRBJ2-5 | TRBV19 | CASRPYPGGETQYF | TGTGCCAGTAGACCCTACCCGGGAGGAGAGACCCAGTACTTC
TRBD2 | TRBJ2-7 | TRBV9 | CASSVGGGGAFHEQYF | TGTGCCAGCAGCGTAGGAGGCGGGGGGGCCTTCCACGAGCAGTACTTC
. | TRBJ2-7 | TRBV30 | CAWRAGGYEQYF | TGTGCCTGGAGGGCCGGGGGCTACGAGCAGTACTTC
. | TRBJ2-3 | TRBV9 | CATPPEGEPNLDTQYF | TGTGCCACTCCCCCCGAGGGCGAGCCTAACTTGGATACGCAGTATTTT
. | TRBJ1-4 | TRBV11-3 | CASSSNLPGLPRANEKLFF | TGTGCCAGCAGCTCAAATCTACCGGGCCTACCGAGGGCTAATGAAAAACTGTTTTTT
TRBD1 | TRBJ1-2 | TRBV2 | CASSEGQGGYGYTF | TGTGCCAGCAGTGAAGGACAGGGTGGCTATGGCTACACCTTC
TRBD1 | TRBJ1-1 | TRBV4-3 | CASSPGQGVNTEAFF | TGCGCCAGCAGCCCGGGACAGGGAGTGAACACTGAAGCTTTCTTT
TRBD2 | TRBJ2-7 | TRBV2 | CASVGTTSYEQYF | TGTGCCAGCGTGGGGACTACGAGCTACGAGCAGTACTTC
TRBD1 | TRBJ2-6 | TRBV7-9 | CASSPYQGELNVLTF | TGTGCCAGCAGCCCATACCAGGGGGAACTGAACGTCCTGACTTTC
. | TRBJ2-2 | TRBV6-1 | CASLRERANTGELFF | TGTGCCAGCCTCCGAGAACGGGCGAACACCGGGGAGCTGTTTTTT
. | TRBJ1-2 | TRBV6-1 | CASSVEARSGYTF | TGTGCCAGCAGTGTTGAGGCTAGAAGTGGCTACACCTTC
. | TRBJ1-1 | TRBV11-3 | CASSLRGMNTEAFF | TGTGCCAGCAGCTTGCGCGGAATGAACACTGAAGCTTTCTTT
. | TRBJ1-1 | TRBV6-5 | CATRGPGATEAFF | TGTGCCACCAGAGGCCCAGGCGCGACTGAAGCTTTCTTT
. | TRBJ2-3 | TRBV9 | CASSVAGADTQYF | TGTGCCAGCAGCGTAGCGGGAGCGGATACGCAGTATTTT
. | TRBJ2-5 | TRBV7-2 | CASSLGMGGIQETQYF | TGTGCCAGCAGCTTAGGAATGGGCGGGATTCAAGAGACCCAGTACTTC
. | TRBJ2-5 | TRBV6-6 | CAGHRATSETQYF | TGTGCCGGACACCGGGCAACCTCGGAGACCCAGTACTTC
TRBD1 | TRBJ2-7 | TRBV4-1 | CASSQDRGPYEQYF | TGCGCCAGCAGCCAGGACAGGGGTCCCTACGAGCAGTACTTC
. | TRBJ2-1 | TRBV28 | CASSIAGATVRFGNEQFF | TGTGCCAGCAGTATCGCGGGGGCGACAGTCAGGTTTGGTAATGAGCAGTTCTTC
TRBD2 | TRBJ2-5 | TRBV5-6 | CASSRASGWETQYF | TGTGCCAGCAGCCGGGCTAGCGGGTGGGAGACCCAGTACTTC
TRBD1 | TRBJ2-2 | TRBV5-4 | CASTSDRVAGELFF | TGTGCCAGCACCAGCGACAGGGTTGCCGGGGAGCTGTTTTTT
TRBD1 | TRBJ2-1 | TRBV7-9 | CASIQTGEYNEQFF | TGTGCCAGCATCCAGACAGGGGAATACAATGAGCAGTTCTTC
. | TRBJ1-2 | TRBV4-1 | CASSQDRGKGYGYTF | TGCGCCAGCAGCCAAGATCGAGGGAAAGGGTATGGCTACACCTTC
TRBD1 | TRBJ1-6 | TRBV30 | CAWSSQTGNSPLHF | TGTGCCTGGAGTTCCCAGACAGGGAATTCACCCCTCCACTTT
TRBD1 | TRBJ2-2 | TRBV19 | CASSIGDRVLSQLFF | TGTGCCAGTAGTATAGGTGACAGGGTCCTTTCGCAGCTGTTTTTT
TRBD1 | TRBJ1-2 | TRBV5-6 | CASSLVDRGIGYTF | TGTGCCAGCAGCTTGGTTGACAGGGGGATTGGCTACACCTTC
. | TRBJ1-6 | TRBV7-9 | CASSSGLTGGSPLHF | TGTGCCAGCAGCTCCGGACTGACGGGCGGTTCACCCCTCCACTTT
. | TRBJ2-4 | TRBV29-1 | CSVEDPGENIQYF | TGCAGCGTTGAAGATCCGGGGGAAAACATTCAGTACTTC
TRBD1 | TRBJ1-2 | TRBV27 | CASSPWDRSSYGYTF | TGTGCCAGCAGTCCCTGGGACAGAAGTTCTTATGGCTACACCTTC
. | TRBJ1-5 | TRBV30 | CAWSTGTLQHF | TGTGCCTGGAGCACCGGGACACTCCAGCATTTT
. | TRBJ2-7 | TRBV6-1 | CASSEAMGDTTSYEQYF | TGTGCCAGCAGTGAAGCGATGGGGGACACAACCTCCTACGAGCAGTACTTC
. | TRBJ1-1 | TRBV5-6 | CASSHGAGARSRGSTEAFF | TGTGCCAGCAGCCACGGGGCGGGGGCGCGAAGTCGGGGGAGCACTGAAGCTTTCTTT
TRBD2 | TRBJ2-3 | TRBV5-1 | CASSLASGGQDTQYF | TGCGCCAGCAGCTTGGCTAGCGGGGGGCAAGATACGCAGTATTTT
. | TRBJ2-7 | TRBV28 | CASILKRGGGSSYEQYF | TGTGCCAGCATCTTAAAACGGGGAGGGGGGTCTTCCTACGAGCAGTACTTC
TRBD2 | TRBJ2-1 | TRBV10-3 | CAIKLGRGAIRGSNEQFF | TGTGCCATCAAATTAGGGCGGGGGGCCATTCGGGGTTCCAATGAGCAGTTCTTC
. | TRBJ2-7 | TRBV6-5 | CASSRQEGHGYEQYF | TGTGCCAGCAGCCGACAGGAAGGACACGGCTACGAGCAGTACTTC
. | TRBJ2-7 | TRBV27 | CASSLRFGGLEQYF | TGTGCCAGCAGTTTAAGGTTTGGCGGGCTGGAGCAGTACTTC
TRBD2 | TRBJ2-3 | TRBV15 | CATSRDPAGTSTDTQYF | TGTGCCACCAGCAGAGACCCAGCGGGGACTAGCACAGATACGCAGTATTTT